This TCR beta chain was obtained from a study of shared clonotypes between healthy human individuals. The V end lost 0 bases, the J end lost 3 bases, and 8 bases lay between the germline ends. CDR1 and CDR2 (germline): MRHNA, SNTAGT. This CDR3 has 14 amino acids. This table comes from immunoSEQ multiplex PCR, and its TCRdb copy is limited to in-frame clones, with some not included. The table records about 1.1 million clones, approximately 78% of them present only once. This clonotype was sampled from a man between 18 and 29 years old in good health. Some clones in this sample may be carry-over from other donors' samples. The material sequenced was memory CD4+ T cells from PBMCs. Stated subset: CD45RA-negative fraction. The rearrangement joins TRBV6-4 to TRBJ2-5; possibly TRBD1 for D (5 bases). CDR3 bases: TGTGCCAGCAGTGACTCAACAGGTAAAGAGACCCAGTACTTC. Protein: CASSDSTGKETQYF.